The 22 T cell receptor beta chains presented below share a single source sample, sequenced in a study of blood T cell repertoires in COVID-19. Assay used: immunoSEQ multiplex PCR; TCRdb lists only in-frame clones, some missing. In the table there are about 380,000 clones, around 84% of which are singletons. Sample: peripheral blood. The receptors were gathered from a woman under 30 with acute or convalescent COVID-19.

The V gene is TRBV9, the J gene TRBJ1-6; D possibly corresponds to TRBD1 (5 bases). V gave up 0 bases and J gave up 16 bases, with 11 bases separating them. The CDR3 extends over 12 amino acids. CDR1 and CDR2 from the germline V gene are SGDLS and YYNGEE. The DNA for the CDR3 is TGTGCCAGCAGCGTAGAAGGGGCGGTGCTCCACTTT. Protein sequence: CASSVEGAVLHF.

CDR3 DNA sequence: TGTGCCAGCAGCCGACAGGGGGTCTACGAGCAGTACTTC. Translating gives CASSRQGVYEQYF. This chain links TRBV6-5 with TRBJ2-7, with 9 bases identical to TRBD1. The V gene end was trimmed by 6 bases and the J gene end by 3 bases; junction bases not matched to a gene: 3. Germline assignment: CDR1 MNHEY and CDR2 SVGAGI. The CDR3 has 13 amino acids.

The chain employs TRBV7-9 and TRBJ2-7, with TRBD2 matching over 10 bases. After removal of 5 bases from V and 0 bases from J, the junction contained 10 bases not matched to a gene. The CDR3 spans 17 residues. The germline CDR1 and CDR2 sequences are SEHNR and FQNEAQ (reference sequence). CDR3 region: CASSPPWTSGISYEQYF. The CDR3, as DNA: TGTGCCAGCAGCCCCCCCTGGACTAGCGGTATCTCCTACGAGCAGTACTTC.

V gene TRBV28 combines with J gene TRBJ1-6; 7 bases are a match to TRBD1. The V and J ends lost 3 bases and 7 bases, in that order; junction bases with no gene match: 6. This CDR3 comprises 15 residues. The germline CDR1 and CDR2 sequences are MDHEN and SYDVKM. The CDR3 bases are TGTGCCAGCAGTTTCCGGGCAGGGGGGAATTCACCCCTCCACTTT. This codes for CASSFRAGGNSPLHF. The full variable domain, in which reference TRBV28 and TRBJ1-6 provide the parts outside the CDR3, is DVKVTQSSRYLVKRTGEKVFLECVQDMDHENMFWYRQDPGLGLRLIYFSYDVKMKEKGDIPEGYSVSREKKERFSLILESASTNQTSMYLCASSFRAGGNSPLHFGNGTRLTVT.

The chain is built from TRBV30 and TRBJ1-3, with D hard to call. V gave up 0 bases and J gave up 2 bases, with 11 bases separating them. The CDR3 sequence is 15 residues long. Germline loops: CDR1 GTSNPN, CDR2 SVGIG (reference sequence). Here the CDR3 DNA reads TGTGCCTGGAGTGTCCTCCCGCGGGCTGGAAACACCATATATTTT. The encoded protein is CAWSVLPRAGNTIYF. Complete variable domain (other parts from reference TRBV30 and TRBJ1-3): SQTIHQWPATLVQPVGSPLSLECTVEGTSNPNLYWYRQAAGRGLQLLFYSVGIGQISSEVPQNLSASRPQDRQFILSSKKLLLSDSGFYLCAWSVLPRAGNTIYFGEGSWLTVV.

This clone has only a few counts. The V and J genes are TRBV6-6 and TRBJ2-7; 8 positions match TRBD2. The V gene end was trimmed by 0 bases and the J gene end by 2 bases; junction bases not matched to a gene: 3. CDR3 size: 15 residues. Germline CDR1 MNHNY, CDR2 SVGAGI (reference sequence). The CDR3 DNA reads as TGTGCCAGCAGTTACTCCAGCGGGGGCACCTACGAGCAGTACTTC. Its translation is CASSYSSGGTYEQYF.

This clone came up once. This chain links TRBV13 with TRBJ2-1; 11 bases align to TRBD2. The CDR3 runs 14 residues. With 5 bases clipped from V and 8 bases from J, the junction kept 5 bases outside the gene matches. Germline CDR1 is PRHDT and CDR2 is FYEKMQ (reference sequence). The CDR3 loop is CASSPGLAVDEQFF. The CDR3 DNA reads TGTGCCAGCAGCCCGGGACTAGCGGTGGATGAGCAGTTCTTC.

This clone was detected only a few times. The chain employs TRBV2 and TRBJ1-1, with 8 bases matching TRBD1. Germline CDR1 reads SNHLY; CDR2 reads FYNNEI. With 8 bases clipped from V and 4 bases from J, the junction kept 9 bases outside the gene matches. The length of the CDR3 is 14 residues. The DNA of the CDR3 is TGTGCCAGCTTGCCAGGGGGCTGGAGCACTGAAGCTTTCTTT. It specifies CASLPGGWSTEAFF.

CDR3 sequence: CASSHSDRENYGYTF. The CDR3 coding sequence is TGTGCCAGCTCACATAGCGACCGGGAAAACTATGGCTACACCTTC. The chain has TRBV18 and TRBJ1-2; D ambiguous. The CDR3 is 15 residues long. Germline CDR1 is KGHSH and CDR2 is LQKENI. V was shortened by 4 bases and J by 2 bases, with 14 bases between the two germline ends.

The chain has TRBV2 and TRBJ1-1, with 7 bases lining up with TRBD1. Trimming at V came to 0 bases and at J to 6 bases, leaving 10 bases not matched to a gene. Germline values: CDR1 SNHLY, CDR2 FYNNEI. CDR3 length: 16 residues. The DNA of the CDR3 is TGTGCCAGCAGTGAAGCGCCACAGGGGCGAGGTTCTGAAGCTTTCTTT. It translates to CASSEAPQGRGSEAFF.

V and J are TRBV10-1 and TRBJ1-5; D not resolved. The CDR3 is 13 amino acids. CDR1 is WNHNN and CDR2 is SYGVQD in the germline V gene (reference sequence). V was cut by 3 bases and J by 2 bases, with 5 bases left in between. CDR3 sequence: CASSDRGNQPQHF. As DNA, the CDR3 is TGCGCCAGCAGTGACCGTGGCAATCAGCCCCAGCATTTT.

This clone was recorded a few times. The gene calls are TRBV5-8 and TRBJ1-5; D possibly corresponds to TRBD1 (5 bases). V was shortened by 3 bases and J by 0 bases, with 10 bases between the two germline ends. Germline loops: CDR1 SGHTS, CDR2 YDEGEE. The CDR3 is 15 amino acids. For the CDR3, the DNA is TGTGCCAGCAGCTCTCGGACAAATAGCAATCAGCCCCAGCATTTT. It translates to CASSSRTNSNQPQHF.

This chain links TRBV5-1 with TRBJ2-3, with 10 bases aligning to TRBD2. The V gene end was trimmed by 0 bases and the J gene end by 6 bases; junction bases not matched to a gene: 7. Germline CDR1 reads SGHRS; CDR2 reads YFSETQ. There are 16 residues in the CDR3. This CDR3 is CASSLVSGGPGDTQYF. Here the CDR3 DNA reads TGCGCCAGCAGCTTGGTTAGCGGGGGGCCAGGCGATACGCAGTATTTT.

V usage is TRBV7-9 and J usage is TRBJ1-6; the match to TRBD1 covers 9 bases. The CDR3 is 14 residues long. The trim removed 5 bases at V and 8 bases at J, leaving 4 bases unmatched. Germline CDR1 reads SEHNR; CDR2 reads FQNEAQ (reference sequence). The chain's CDR3 is CASSLWTGDSPLHF. In DNA, the CDR3 is TGTGCCAGCAGCCTGTGGACAGGGGATTCACCCCTCCACTTT.

Of note for this clone: Within the sample, other DNA sequences also encode this same CDR3. The chain uses TRBV6-5 and TRBJ1-6; 9 bases are shared with TRBD1. V gave up 0 bases and J gave up 7 bases; unmatched junction bases: 1. This CDR3 has 15 amino acids. Looked up from germline, CDR1 is MNHEY and CDR2 is SVGAGI. Here the CDR3 reads CASSYSGTGNSPLHF. CDR3 nucleotides: TGTGCCAGCAGTTACTCGGGGACAGGGAATTCACCCCTCCACTTT.

The gene calls are TRBV6-5 and TRBJ1-2, with 8 bases fitting TRBD1. The trim removed 1 base at V and 7 bases at J, leaving 2 bases unmatched. CDR1 is MNHEY and CDR2 is SVGAGI in the germline V gene. The CDR3 runs 13 residues. The CDR3 nucleotides read TGTGCCAGCAGTTACTTACAGGGGGGTGGCTACACCTTC. It translates to CASSYLQGGGYTF.

This clone was seen a few times. The chain couples TRBV12-5 to TRBJ1-1; perhaps TRBD1 as D (5 bases). In germline, CDR1 is LGHNT, CDR2 FRNRAP. The CDR3 length is 14 residues. V lost 6 bases to trimming and J lost 1 base, with 12 bases between them. The CDR3 reads CASGLGVKNTEAFF. The DNA of the CDR3 is TGTGCTAGTGGATTAGGGGTCAAGAACACTGAAGCTTTCTTT.

The chain is built from TRBV6-5 and TRBJ1-4; 7 bases line up with TRBD1. Germline assignment: CDR1 MNHEY and CDR2 SVGAGI. This CDR3 spans 14 amino acids. With V trimmed by 6 bases and J by 5 bases, 6 bases remained unmatched. CDR3 nucleotides: TGTGCCAGCAGCCGGGACAGAAGGAATGAAAAACTGTTTTTT. Its protein product is CASSRDRRNEKLFF.

The chain joins TRBV19 to TRBJ1-6; the D is unclear. CDR1 and CDR2 from the germline V gene are LNHDA and SQIVND (reference sequence). The CDR3 length is 14 residues. V was trimmed by 5 bases and J by 6 bases, leaving 11 bases between them. In DNA form, the CDR3 reads TGTGCCAGTAGTTCCCTTCTACCTAATTCACCCCTCCACTTT. Translation gives CASSSLLPNSPLHF.

This clone was found once. The gene calls are TRBV7-9 and TRBJ2-3; 7 nucleotides agree with TRBD1. V lost 1 base and J lost 5; bases outside the gene matches: 18. The CDR3 length is 19 residues. Looked up from germline, CDR1 is SEHNR and CDR2 is FQNEAQ (reference sequence). The CDR3 spells CASSLGASGTAFFIDTQYF. DNA for the CDR3: TGTGCCAGCAGCTTAGGGGCTTCCGGGACAGCGTTCTTCATAGATACGCAGTATTTT. The complete variable domain, with remaining parts taken from reference TRBV7-9 and TRBJ2-3, reads DTGVSQNPRHKITKRGQNVTFRCDPISEHNRLYWYRQTLGQGPEFLTYFQNEAQLEKSRLLSDRFSAERPKGSFSTLEIQRTEQGDSAMYLCASSLGASGTAFFIDTQYFGPGTRLTVL.

The V gene is TRBV15, the J gene TRBJ1-5, with 7 bases fitting TRBD1. J was trimmed by 7 bases and V by 5 bases; bases with no gene match: 5. This CDR3 has 13 amino acids. The germline CDR1 and CDR2 sequences are LNHNV and YYDKDF (reference sequence). As DNA, the CDR3 is TGTGCCACCAGCGACAGGGCAGGCCAGCCCCAGCATTTT. It is translated as CATSDRAGQPQHF.

The genes are TRBV29-1 and TRBJ1-1; D is possibly TRBD1 (6 bases). The CDR3 runs to 12 residues. The germline CDR1 and CDR2 sequences are SQVTM and ANQGSEA. The V gene lost 5 bases and the J gene lost 4 bases, with 11 bases spanning the gap. CDR3 in amino acids: CSVHRAGTEAFF. For the CDR3, the DNA is TGCAGCGTTCACAGGGCGGGCACTGAAGCTTTCTTT.